These T cell receptor beta chains were read from a single sample in a study of blood T cell repertoires in COVID-19. Repertoires were generated with immunoSEQ multiplex PCR, while TCRdb's copy carries only in-frame clones and drops some. The sample includes approximately 190,000 clones, more than 80% of them seen just once. The sequenced material came from peripheral blood. All receptors derive from a man aged 45 to 65 with acute or convalescent COVID-19. The CDR3 runs from the conserved cysteine through the conserved F or W. The order of the fields is clone size, J gene, D gene, V gene, CDR3 protein, CDR3 DNA. A D gene is named only where the DNA matches it firmly. Where a row states a size, it is once, few, many or the class of an expanded clone; other rows omit it.

clone size: -; J gene: TRBJ2-7; D gene: TRBD2; V gene: TRBV27; CDR3 protein: CASSLSGRTYEQYF; CDR3 DNA: TGTGCCAGCAGTTTATCCGGGAGGACCTACGAGCAGTACTTC
clone size: -; J gene: TRBJ2-1; D gene: TRBD1; V gene: TRBV5-1; CDR3 protein: CASSFRDRGIDEQFF; CDR3 DNA: TGCGCCAGCAGTTTCCGGGACAGGGGGATCGATGAGCAGTTCTTC
clone size: once; J gene: TRBJ1-1; D gene: TRBD1; V gene: TRBV20-1; CDR3 protein: CSASQGANRDTEAFF; CDR3 DNA: TGCAGTGCTAGTCAGGGGGCGAATAGGGACACTGAAGCTTTCTTT
clone size: -; J gene: TRBJ2-2; D gene: -; V gene: TRBV27; CDR3 protein: CASSLRRGQDTGELFF; CDR3 DNA: TGTGCCAGCAGTTTAAGGAGGGGGCAGGACACCGGGGAGCTGTTTTTT
clone size: -; J gene: TRBJ2-3; D gene: -; V gene: TRBV7-2; CDR3 protein: CASSLEAAGTDTQYF; CDR3 DNA: TGTGCCAGCAGCTTAGAAGCAGCCGGGACAGATACGCAGTATTTT
clone size: -; J gene: TRBJ1-2; D gene: TRBD1; V gene: TRBV19; CDR3 protein: CASSIRQGTDGYTF; CDR3 DNA: TGTGCCAGTAGTATAAGACAGGGGACGGATGGCTACACCTTC
clone size: -; J gene: TRBJ1-4; D gene: TRBD1; V gene: TRBV5-4; CDR3 protein: CASSSRTGGNEKLFF; CDR3 DNA: TGTGCCAGCAGCTCGCGGACAGGGGGGAATGAAAAACTGTTTTTT
clone size: -; J gene: TRBJ2-2; D gene: TRBD1; V gene: TRBV19; CDR3 protein: CATPDRANTGELFF; CDR3 DNA: TGTGCCACCCCGGACAGGGCGAACACCGGGGAGCTGTTTTTT
clone size: -; J gene: TRBJ1-2; D gene: -; V gene: TRBV4-2; CDR3 protein: CASSQDQGNYGYTF; CDR3 DNA: TGTGCCAGCAGCCAAGATCAGGGGAACTATGGCTACACCTTC
clone size: once; J gene: TRBJ1-5; D gene: -; V gene: TRBV2; CDR3 protein: CASSVTITNQPQHF; CDR3 DNA: TGTGCCAGCAGTGTCACTATTACAAATCAGCCCCAGCATTTT
clone size: -; J gene: TRBJ2-1; D gene: -; V gene: TRBV10-3; CDR3 protein: CAISEPPGVQFF; CDR3 DNA: TGTGCCATCAGTGAACCACCAGGGGTGCAGTTCTTC
clone size: few; J gene: TRBJ2-5; D gene: TRBD2; V gene: TRBV7-9; CDR3 protein: CATRTSGGHRETQYF; CDR3 DNA: TGTGCCACCCGAACTAGCGGGGGGCACCGGGAGACCCAGTACTTC
clone size: -; J gene: TRBJ2-1; D gene: -; V gene: TRBV12-2; CDR3 protein: CASRPRLSERVFPINEQFF; CDR3 DNA: TGTGCAAGTCGCCCGCGTCTTTCGGAGCGGGTCTTTCCTATTAATGAGCAGTTCTTC
clone size: -; J gene: TRBJ1-5; D gene: -; V gene: TRBV9; CDR3 protein: CASSAQGESNQPQHF; CDR3 DNA: TGTGCCAGCAGCGCACAGGGAGAGAGCAATCAGCCCCAGCATTTT
clone size: -; J gene: TRBJ1-2; D gene: TRBD1; V gene: TRBV10-3; CDR3 protein: CAISLGQGQGYTF; CDR3 DNA: TGTGCCATCAGTTTGGGACAGGGACAGGGCTACACCTTC
clone size: once; J gene: TRBJ2-3; D gene: TRBD1; V gene: TRBV7-9; CDR3 protein: CASSRGQDTDTQYF; CDR3 DNA: TGTGCCAGCAGTCGAGGACAGGACACAGATACGCAGTATTTT
clone size: -; J gene: TRBJ1-3; D gene: -; V gene: TRBV19; CDR3 protein: CASSISLGGSGNTIYF; CDR3 DNA: TGTGCCAGTAGTATCTCGCTCGGGGGGAGCGGAAACACCATATATTTT
clone size: -; J gene: TRBJ1-5; D gene: -; V gene: TRBV30; CDR3 protein: CAWSPTGNPYSNQPQHF; CDR3 DNA: TGTGCCTGGAGCCCAACAGGGAACCCTTATAGCAATCAGCCCCAGCATTTT
clone size: -; J gene: TRBJ2-3; D gene: TRBD1; V gene: TRBV27; CDR3 protein: CASSFERTGKAVDTQYF; CDR3 DNA: TGTGCCAGCAGTTTCGAACGGACAGGGAAGGCTGTAGATACGCAGTATTTT
clone size: -; J gene: TRBJ1-4; D gene: TRBD1; V gene: TRBV5-1; CDR3 protein: CASSLSGPGTGVEKLFF; CDR3 DNA: TGCGCCAGCAGCTTGTCTGGGCCCGGGACAGGGGTGGAAAAACTGTTTTTT
clone size: -; J gene: TRBJ2-1; D gene: TRBD2; V gene: TRBV27; CDR3 protein: CASTQGTSGSNEQFF; CDR3 DNA: TGTGCCAGCACCCAAGGGACTAGCGGGAGCAATGAGCAGTTCTTC
clone size: -; J gene: TRBJ2-7; D gene: TRBD2; V gene: TRBV7-9; CDR3 protein: CASSWGGTGSYEQYF; CDR3 DNA: TGTGCCAGCAGCTGGGGGGGTACAGGCTCCTACGAGCAGTACTTC
clone size: -; J gene: TRBJ1-2; D gene: TRBD1; V gene: TRBV28; CDR3 protein: CASSPIRDRMGANYGYTF; CDR3 DNA: TGTGCCAGCAGTCCAATACGGGACAGGATGGGAGCTAACTATGGCTACACCTTC
clone size: -; J gene: TRBJ1-3; D gene: -; V gene: TRBV29-1; CDR3 protein: CSVQQETGNTIYF; CDR3 DNA: TGCAGCGTTCAACAGGAGACTGGAAACACCATATATTTT
clone size: -; J gene: TRBJ1-2; D gene: -; V gene: TRBV19; CDR3 protein: CASRPFGGSDYGYTF; CDR3 DNA: TGTGCCAGTAGGCCCTTCGGGGGATCGGACTATGGCTACACCTTC
clone size: -; J gene: TRBJ1-1; D gene: -; V gene: TRBV3-1/TRBV3-2; CDR3 protein: CASSPRLAITEAFF; CDR3 DNA: TGTGCCAGCAGCCCCCGCCTGGCCATCACTGAAGCTTTCTTT
clone size: -; J gene: TRBJ2-7; D gene: -; V gene: TRBV19; CDR3 protein: CASSIVAGGYEQYF; CDR3 DNA: TGTGCCAGTAGTATAGTTGCAGGTGGATACGAGCAGTACTTC
clone size: once; J gene: TRBJ2-2; D gene: -; V gene: TRBV11-2; CDR3 protein: CASSLGPGSNTGELFF; CDR3 DNA: TGTGCCAGCAGCTTAGGACCGGGGTCGAACACCGGGGAGCTGTTTTTT
clone size: once; J gene: TRBJ1-1; D gene: -; V gene: TRBV5-1; CDR3 protein: CASSWTVTQPNTEAFF; CDR3 DNA: TGCGCCAGCAGCTGGACAGTTACCCAACCGAACACTGAAGCTTTCTTT
clone size: -; J gene: TRBJ2-3; D gene: -; V gene: TRBV7-3; CDR3 protein: CASSLTGLTDTQYF; CDR3 DNA: TGTGCCAGCAGCTTAACGGGCCTCACAGATACGCAGTATTTT
clone size: few; J gene: TRBJ1-1; D gene: TRBD1; V gene: TRBV19; CDR3 protein: CASSRSPTGTNTEAFF; CDR3 DNA: TGTGCCAGTAGTAGGTCCCCGACAGGGACGAACACTGAAGCTTTCTTT
clone size: -; J gene: TRBJ2-1; D gene: TRBD1; V gene: TRBV3-1/TRBV3-2; CDR3 protein: CASSQVMTGGYNEQFF; CDR3 DNA: TGTGCCAGCAGCCAAGTAATGACAGGGGGTTACAATGAGCAGTTCTTC
clone size: -; J gene: TRBJ1-4; D gene: TRBD1; V gene: TRBV6-5; CDR3 protein: CASSPQGYVGEKLFF; CDR3 DNA: TGTGCCAGCAGTCCACAGGGGTACGTGGGTGAAAAACTGTTTTTT
clone size: few; J gene: TRBJ1-1; D gene: -; V gene: TRBV29-1; CDR3 protein: CSVEGRRGPDTEAFF; CDR3 DNA: TGCAGCGTTGAAGGGAGGCGGGGGCCAGACACTGAAGCTTTCTTT
clone size: -; J gene: TRBJ2-1; D gene: TRBD1; V gene: TRBV15; CDR3 protein: CATSRDRGSYNEQFF; CDR3 DNA: TGTGCCACCAGCAGGGACAGGGGGTCCTACAATGAGCAGTTCTTC
clone size: -; J gene: TRBJ1-1; D gene: -; V gene: TRBV27; CDR3 protein: CASSLRGNTEAFF; CDR3 DNA: TGTGCCAGCAGTTTACGGGGGAACACTGAAGCTTTCTTT
clone size: -; J gene: TRBJ2-5; D gene: TRBD1; V gene: TRBV11-3; CDR3 protein: CASSSGQGPQETQYF; CDR3 DNA: TGTGCCAGCAGCTCCGGACAGGGCCCGCAAGAGACCCAGTACTTC
clone size: -; J gene: TRBJ2-7; D gene: TRBD2; V gene: TRBV28; CDR3 protein: CASSFLTGGSYEQYF; CDR3 DNA: TGTGCCAGCAGTTTTTTAACGGGAGGCTCCTACGAGCAGTACTTC
clone size: -; J gene: TRBJ2-7; D gene: TRBD1; V gene: TRBV20-1; CDR3 protein: CSASGQGAYEQYF; CDR3 DNA: TGCAGTGCTAGTGGGCAGGGGGCCTACGAGCAGTACTTC
clone size: -; J gene: TRBJ2-7; D gene: TRBD1; V gene: TRBV28; CDR3 protein: CASSRDSPYEQYF; CDR3 DNA: TGTGCCAGCAGTCGGGACAGCCCCTACGAGCAGTACTTC
clone size: -; J gene: TRBJ1-2; D gene: -; V gene: TRBV5-1; CDR3 protein: CASSLNRDTYGYTF; CDR3 DNA: TGCGCCAGCAGCTTGAACAGAGATACTTATGGCTACACCTTC
clone size: once; J gene: TRBJ1-4; D gene: -; V gene: TRBV27; CDR3 protein: CASSLGLTSGNTNEKLFF; CDR3 DNA: TGTGCCAGCAGCCTAGGCTTAACCTCAGGGAATACTAATGAAAAACTGTTTTTT
clone size: -; J gene: TRBJ2-5; D gene: TRBD1; V gene: TRBV29-1; CDR3 protein: CSGTDRAPQETQYF; CDR3 DNA: TGCAGCGGTACCGACAGGGCGCCCCAAGAGACCCAGTACTTC
clone size: -; J gene: TRBJ2-3; D gene: TRBD2; V gene: TRBV4-1; CDR3 protein: CASSQGTSGGATDTQYF; CDR3 DNA: TGCGCCAGCAGCCAAGGAACTAGCGGGGGGGCCACAGATACGCAGTATTTT
clone size: few; J gene: TRBJ1-2; D gene: TRBD1; V gene: TRBV10-3; CDR3 protein: CAISVITGENYGYTF; CDR3 DNA: TGTGCCATCAGTGTAATTACAGGGGAGAACTATGGCTACACCTTC
clone size: -; J gene: TRBJ2-7; D gene: TRBD2; V gene: TRBV6-5; CDR3 protein: CAKREPTYEQYF; CDR3 DNA: TGTGCCAAGCGGGAGCCCACCTACGAGCAGTACTTC
clone size: -; J gene: TRBJ1-1; D gene: TRBD1; V gene: TRBV3-1/TRBV3-2; CDR3 protein: CASGTGLHAEAFF; CDR3 DNA: TGTGCCAGCGGGACAGGGTTGCATGCTGAAGCTTTCTTT
clone size: -; J gene: TRBJ2-7; D gene: -; V gene: TRBV30; CDR3 protein: CAWSVFPGVAYEQYF; CDR3 DNA: TGTGCCTGGAGTGTATTCCCCGGAGTGGCTTACGAGCAGTACTTC
clone size: -; J gene: TRBJ1-1; D gene: -; V gene: TRBV4-1; CDR3 protein: CASSHGLTGGGNTEAFF; CDR3 DNA: TGCGCCAGCAGCCATGGCTTGACGGGGGGAGGGAACACTGAAGCTTTCTTT
clone size: -; J gene: TRBJ2-1; D gene: -; V gene: TRBV15; CDR3 protein: CATSREVAGFSYNEQFF; CDR3 DNA: TGTGCCACCAGCAGAGAAGTGGCGGGCTTCTCCTACAATGAGCAGTTCTTC
clone size: -; J gene: TRBJ2-3; D gene: -; V gene: TRBV29-1; CDR3 protein: CSVALPGQGPKNTDTQYF; CDR3 DNA: TGCAGCGTTGCGCTGCCGGGACAAGGGCCAAAGAACACAGATACGCAGTATTTT
clone size: -; J gene: TRBJ1-4; D gene: -; V gene: TRBV18; CDR3 protein: CASSPRQDTNEKLFF; CDR3 DNA: TGTGCCAGCTCACCCCGACAAGATACTAATGAAAAACTGTTTTTT